Below, 26 T cell receptor beta chains from the same sample are listed, as sequenced in a study of T cell repertoires in cytomegalovirus infection. TCRdb reprocessed the reads via MiXCR and lists one record per CDR3 protein. Of about 300,000 distinct CDR3 sequences in the sample, about 8.8% are singletons; the top ten hold approximately 2.3%. Sequenced material: PBMCs. The receptors were sampled from a human donor in good health (CMV status not recorded). Some clones in this sample may be carry-over from other donors' samples.

There are many counts of this clonotype. The chain has TRBV6-2 or TRBV6-3 and TRBJ1-6, with D perhaps TRBD1 (5 bases). Germline V CDR1 and CDR2: MNHEY, SVGEGT. V lost 8 bases and J 10 bases, leaving 21 bases between the germline ends. The CDR3 runs to 15 residues. The CDR3 coding sequence is TGTGCCAGCCGCTTCACATGGCAGGGCTCGTCACCCCTCCACTTT. It codes for CASRFTWQGSSPLHF.

This clonotype was counted many times. This rearrangement joins TRBV7-9 to TRBJ1-1; 8 bases match TRBD1. The CDR3 sequence is 13 residues long. Germline V gene lookup returns CDR1 SEHNR and CDR2 FQNEAQ (reference sequence). V lost 8 bases and J lost 2; bases outside the gene matches: 4. The CDR3 bases are TGTGCCAGCGGGGGGACAGGCAACACTGAAGCTTTCTTT. Translating it yields CASGGTGNTEAFF.

V and J are TRBV18 and TRBJ1-5, with D possibly TRBD1 on 5 matching bases. The CDR3 extends over 15 amino acids. The germline V and J ends were trimmed by 3 bases and 1 base, with 10 bases remaining between them. From germline, CDR1 is KGHSH and CDR2 LQKENI. CDR3 sequence reads: CASSPVAGSNQPQHF. The CDR3 DNA follows: TGTGCCAGCTCACCGGTAGCAGGGAGCAATCAGCCCCAGCATTTT.

This chain connects TRBV14 to TRBJ1-1; D call uncertain. V was clipped by 1 base and J by 9 bases, with 12 bases between them. The CDR3 extends over 13 amino acids. The V gene's germline CDR1 is SGHDN and CDR2 FVKESK. The CDR3 loop is CASSQGGGSKAFF. For the CDR3, the DNA is TGTGCCAGCAGCCAAGGAGGCGGCAGTAAAGCTTTCTTT.

This clonotype has a count of ten or more. The chain is built from TRBV7-2 and TRBJ1-1; 10 bases line up with TRBD1. Germline CDR1 reads SGHTA; CDR2 reads FQGNSA. This CDR3 contains 14 residues. V lost 3 bases, J lost 11 bases, and 9 bases stayed unmatched. The DNA of the CDR3 is TGTGCCAGCAGCTTTCTTCCCGGGACAGGGGAGGCTTTCTTT. This translates into CASSFLPGTGEAFF.

This chain connects TRBV28 to TRBJ2-5; 7 bases agree with TRBD2. The V and J ends lost 7 bases and 4 bases, in that order; junction bases with no gene match: 6. There are 13 residues in the CDR3. Germline assignment: CDR1 MDHEN and CDR2 SYDVKM. The CDR3 loop is CASNLGGRETQYF. DNA for the CDR3: TGTGCCAGCAACCTGGGGGGGAGAGAGACCCAGTACTTC.

This clonotype was seen at least ten times. The rearrangement links TRBV5-1 to TRBJ2-7; D tentatively fits TRBD1 or TRBD2 (6 bases each). Germline-derived CDR1 and CDR2 are SGHRS and YFSETQ. Trimming took 0 bases from V and 7 from J, leaving 17 bases between them. The CDR3 sequence is 15 residues long. The CDR3 region has the DNA TGCGCCAGCAGCTTGGCCTCGGGGGCAATGGATGAGCAGTACTTC. Translated, it gives CASSLASGAMDEQYF.

In its sample, this clonotype was seen many times. The V call is TRBV6-5, the J call TRBJ2-2, with D unclear. Trimming took off 4 bases at V and 6 bases at J, with 6 bases between the two ends. Per the germline V gene, CDR1 is MNHEY and CDR2 is SVGAGI. CDR3 length equals 12 residues. CDR3 bases: TGTGCCAGCAGTTGGTATGCCGGGGAGCTGTTTTTT. Protein sequence: CASSWYAGELFF.

There are a few counts of this clonotype. The chain couples TRBV20-1 to TRBJ1-5; D remains ambiguous. Germline CDR1 reads DFQATT; CDR2 reads SNEGSKA (reference sequence). The CDR3 totals 12 residues. The CDR3 region has the DNA TGCGGTCTAGTAGTGGGTGGGCAGCCCCAGCATTTT. It yields the protein CGLVVGGQPQHF.

The rearrangement uses TRBV3-1 and TRBJ1-2; D gene ambiguous. The V gene lost 2 bases and the J gene lost 7 bases, with 11 bases spanning the gap. There are 13 residues in the CDR3. Germline assignment: CDR1 LGHDT and CDR2 YNNKEL (reference sequence). This chain's CDR3 is CASSQPGGSGYTF. The CDR3 coding sequence is TGTGCCAGCAGCCAACCCGGCGGGAGTGGCTACACCTTC. Looking up the rest from reference TRBV3-1 and TRBJ1-2 gives the full variable domain: DTAVSQTPKYLVTQMGNDKSIKCEQNLGHDTMYWYKQDSKKFLKIMFSYNNKELIINETVPNRFSPKSPDKAHLNLHINSLELGDSAVYFCASSQPGGSGYTFGSGTRLTVV.

The chain uses TRBV7-9 and TRBJ2-1; 11 bases match TRBD1. V shed 4 bases and J 10 bases; nucleotides not matched to a gene: 6. CDR1 SEHNR and CDR2 FQNEAQ come from the germline V gene (reference sequence). The CDR3 is 14 amino acids. The CDR3: CASSSPGQGGEQFF. The CDR3, as DNA: TGTGCCAGCAGCTCACCGGGACAGGGGGGCGAGCAGTTCTTC.

Many counts were recorded for this clonotype. This chain links TRBV20-1 with TRBJ2-7, with 7 bases identical to TRBD1. Germline V gene lookup returns CDR1 DFQATT and CDR2 SNEGSKA (reference sequence). V shed 3 bases, J shed 5 bases, and the junction held 7 bases outside the gene matches. CDR3 length: 13 amino acids. The CDR3 nucleotides read TGCAGTGCTAGCAGGGGGAAACTAGACGAGCAGTACTTC. Its translation: CSASRGKLDEQYF.

The table lists this clonotype with many counts. The gene calls are TRBV7-2 and TRBJ1-5; D gene unclear. V shed 4 bases and J shed 3 bases, with 13 bases lying between them. The CDR3 covers 15 residues. Germline lookup yields CDR1 SGHTA and CDR2 FQGNSA. The chain's CDR3 is CASSSVRASNQPQHF. CDR3 nucleotide sequence: TGTGCCAGCAGCTCAGTTCGGGCTTCCAATCAGCCCCAGCATTTT.

This clonotype came up many times. The V call is TRBV14, the J call TRBJ2-7; D is uncertain. The V end lost 0 bases, the J end lost 3 bases, and 9 bases lay between the germline ends. The CDR3 has 14 residues. Germline-derived CDR1 and CDR2 are SGHDN and FVKESK. The CDR3 protein is CASSQENSYYEQYV. The CDR3 nucleotides are TGTGCCAGCAGCCAAGAAAACAGTTACTACGAGCAGTACGTC.

This clonotype was seen repeatedly, ten times or more. The chain is built from TRBV6-2 or TRBV6-3 and TRBJ2-7; TRBD1 aligns across 8 bases. There are 15 residues in the CDR3. Germline lookup yields CDR1 MNHEY and CDR2 SVGEGT. Germline trimming cut 4 bases from V and 1 base from J; bases unmatched to any gene: 6. CDR3 DNA: TGTGCCAGCAGTTTCCGGACAGGGAGTTCCTACGAGCAGTACGTC. Its protein product is CASSFRTGSSYEQYV.

This clonotype was observed at least ten times. The V call is TRBV11-3, the J call TRBJ2-2; no clear D. V was cut by 0 bases and J by 6 bases, with 8 bases left in between. Germline values: CDR1 SGHNT, CDR2 YENEEA. The CDR3 loop spans 14 amino acids. For the CDR3, the DNA is TGTGCCAGCAGCTTAGATGCGCTTGCCGGGGAGCTGTTTTTT. Translating gives CASSLDALAGELFF.

This rearrangement joins TRBV5-1 to TRBJ1-6; possible D gene TRBD1, 5 bases. The CDR3 is 14 residues long. CDR1 and CDR2 from the germline V gene are SGHRS and YFSETQ. With 0 bases removed from V and 8 bases from J, the gap between germline ends came to 9 bases. This CDR3 is CASSLEGVDSPLHF. CDR3 nucleotides: TGCGCCAGCAGCTTGGAAGGGGTTGATTCACCCCTCCACTTT.

The table lists this clonotype with many counts. The rearrangement uses TRBV6-5 and TRBJ2-7, with 8 nucleotides matching TRBD1. The length of the CDR3 is 12 residues. Germline V gives CDR1 MNHEY, CDR2 SVGAGI. J gave up 13 bases and V 0 bases, and 5 bases lay outside the gene matches. CDR3 DNA: TGTGCCAGCAGTTACTCTCAGGACAGGGTCTACTTC. This encodes CASSYSQDRVYF.

This clonotype was counted many times. The chain employs TRBV7-9 and TRBJ2-3; 7 bases are shared with TRBD1. The CDR3 length is 15 residues. Trimming took 7 bases from V and 0 from J; bases not matched to a gene: 7. Germline V gives CDR1 SEHNR, CDR2 FQNEAQ (reference sequence). CDR3 in amino acids: CASNDRTGSTDTQYF. CDR3 in DNA: TGTGCCAGCAACGATCGGACAGGTAGCACAGATACGCAGTATTTT.

At least ten counts were recorded for this clonotype. The V gene is TRBV20-1, the J gene TRBJ1-1; D remains ambiguous. V lost 7 bases to trimming and J lost 0 bases, with 15 bases between them. The CDR3 consists of 14 residues. Germline V gene sequence: CDR1 DFQATT, CDR2 SNEGSKA (reference sequence). The chain's CDR3 is CSVLGRSMNTEAFF. The CDR3 DNA reads TGCAGTGTCCTCGGCCGATCAATGAACACTGAAGCTTTCTTT.

Remarks on this clonotype: The final CDR3 position lacks the conserved phenylalanine or tryptophan, pointing to a likely read error. This chain uses TRBV7-9 with TRBJ1-5; D uncertain. CDR1 and CDR2 from the germline V gene are SEHNR and FQNEAQ (reference sequence). CDR3 length equals 12 residues. CDR3 nucleotides: TGTGCCAGTAGCTTACGGGATCAGCCCCAGCATCTT. Its translation: CASSLRDQPQHL.

This clonotype came up many times. The gene calls are TRBV6-2 or TRBV6-3 and TRBJ1-2; D possibly corresponds to TRBD1 (5 bases). Trimming removed 0 bases at V and 3 bases at J, with 23 bases between. The germline V gene has CDR1 MNHEY and CDR2 SVGEGT. This CDR3 comprises 19 residues. Here the CDR3 reads CASSYSKMTGKTVYYGYTF. The CDR3 coding sequence is TGTGCCAGCAGTTACTCGAAAATGACCGGGAAGACAGTGTACTATGGCTACACCTTC.

This clonotype was recorded many times. This sequence joins TRBV20-1 and TRBJ1-6, with 7 nucleotides matching TRBD1. The germline gives CDR1 DFQATT, CDR2 SNEGSKA (reference sequence). The ends lost 6 bases at V and 10 bases at J; junction bases unmatched: 9. This CDR3 has 13 amino acids. This CDR3 is CSAVRDRGSPLHF. Written as DNA, the CDR3 is TGCAGTGCGGTCCGGGACAGAGGCTCACCCCTCCACTTT.

CDR3 region: CARSGTSGAFLTDTQYF. CDR3 DNA sequence: TGTGCCAGATCCGGGACTAGCGGGGCATTCCTCACAGATACGCAGTATTTT. J is TRBJ2-3 and V is TRBV2; 13 nucleotides align to TRBD2. This CDR3 is built from 17 residues. V shed 9 bases, J shed 2 bases, and the junction held 11 bases outside the gene matches. Germline V gene lookup returns CDR1 SNHLY and CDR2 FYNNEI.

This clonotype was counted at least ten times. This rearrangement joins TRBV5-1 to TRBJ1-1; D might be TRBD1 (6 bases). This CDR3 has 14 amino acids. Deletions cut 3 bases from V and 1 base from J, with 10 bases between. The germline CDR1 and CDR2 sequences are SGHRS and YFSETQ. The CDR3 reads CASSWTAKNTEAFF. The DNA for the CDR3 is TGCGCCAGCAGCTGGACAGCCAAGAACACTGAAGCTTTCTTT.

This clonotype showed up many times. This sequence joins TRBV29-1 and TRBJ2-2; perhaps TRBD1 as D (7 bases). Looked up from germline, CDR1 is SQVTM and CDR2 is ANQGSEA. With 2 bases removed from V and 3 bases from J, the gap between germline ends came to 13 bases. The CDR3 has 15 amino acids. In DNA, the CDR3 is TGCAGCGTTGAATTTGCCAGGGGGGACACCGGGGAGCTGTTTTTT. Amino acid sequence: CSVEFARGDTGELFF.